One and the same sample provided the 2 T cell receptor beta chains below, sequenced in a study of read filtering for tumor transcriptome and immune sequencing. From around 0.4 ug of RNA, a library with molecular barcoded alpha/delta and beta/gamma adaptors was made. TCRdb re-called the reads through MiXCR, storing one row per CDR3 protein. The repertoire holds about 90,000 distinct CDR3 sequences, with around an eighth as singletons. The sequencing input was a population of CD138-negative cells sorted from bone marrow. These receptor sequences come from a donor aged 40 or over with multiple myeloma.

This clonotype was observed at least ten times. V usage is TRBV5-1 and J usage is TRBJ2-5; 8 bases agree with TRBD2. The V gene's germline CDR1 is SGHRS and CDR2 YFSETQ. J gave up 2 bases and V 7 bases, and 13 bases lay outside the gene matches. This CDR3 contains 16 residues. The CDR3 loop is CASSYSGTRGQETQYF. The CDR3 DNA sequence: TGCGCCAGCTCCTATAGCGGGACTAGGGGTCAAGAGACCCAGTACTTC.

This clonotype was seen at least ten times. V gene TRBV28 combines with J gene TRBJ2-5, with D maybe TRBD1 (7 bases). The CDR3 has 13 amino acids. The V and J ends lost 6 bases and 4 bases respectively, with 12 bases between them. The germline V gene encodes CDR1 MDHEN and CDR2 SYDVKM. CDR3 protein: CASREGQRETQYF. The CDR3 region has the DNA TGTGCCAGCAGGGAGGGACAGAGAGAGACCCAGTACTTC.